The rows below give T cell receptor beta chains drawn from one sample of a study of PD-1 blockade in classical Hodgkin lymphoma. Assay used: immunoSEQ multiplex PCR; TCRdb lists only in-frame clones, some missing. The table records 30,000 or so clones, more than 80% of them present only once. The source was CD4+ T cells from blood, collected before the fourth cycle of nivolumab. The receptor set was obtained from a human donor with classical Hodgkin lymphoma. Each CDR3 is given with its conserved first and last residue. Fields, in order: V gene, D gene, J gene, clone size, CDR3 protein, CDR3 DNA. The D gene is left open where the match is weak. The size entry is marked missing in some rows and otherwise reads once, few, many or a size class.

V gene: TRBV5-1; D gene: .; J gene: TRBJ1-5; clone size: .; CDR3 protein: CASSLGGREPQHF; CDR3 DNA: TGCGCCAGCAGCTTGGGAGGGCGGGAGCCCCAGCATTTT
V gene: TRBV21-1; D gene: .; J gene: TRBJ1-2; clone size: .; CDR3 protein: CASSNEGGGYGYTF; CDR3 DNA: TGTGCCAGCAGCAACGAAGGCGGGGGCTATGGCTACACCTTC
V gene: TRBV5-1; D gene: .; J gene: TRBJ1-6; clone size: few; CDR3 protein: CASSLFGNSNSPLHF; CDR3 DNA: TGCGCCAGCAGCTTGTTCGGGAATTCCAATTCACCCCTCCACTTT
V gene: TRBV19; D gene: TRBD1; J gene: TRBJ1-5; clone size: .; CDR3 protein: CASSIRSGGHNQPQHF; CDR3 DNA: TGTGCCAGTAGTATTCGATCAGGGGGGCACAATCAGCCCCAGCATTTT
V gene: TRBV19; D gene: .; J gene: TRBJ2-1; clone size: .; CDR3 protein: CASSIGDEQFF; CDR3 DNA: TGTGCCAGTAGTATCGGCGACGAGCAGTTCTTC
V gene: TRBV4-2; D gene: .; J gene: TRBJ1-3; clone size: .; CDR3 protein: CASSQVWDSGNTIYF; CDR3 DNA: TGTGCCAGCAGCCAAGTGTGGGACTCTGGAAACACCATATATTTT
V gene: TRBV2; D gene: TRBD2; J gene: TRBJ2-7; clone size: .; CDR3 protein: CASSELTIGGTYEQYF; CDR3 DNA: TGTGCCAGCAGTGAGTTAACGATCGGGGGGACCTACGAGCAGTACTTC
V gene: TRBV7-9; D gene: .; J gene: TRBJ1-1; clone size: once; CDR3 protein: CASSRLGRDTEAFF; CDR3 DNA: TGTGCCAGCAGCCGTCTAGGGCGGGACACTGAAGCTTTCTTT
V gene: TRBV7-9; D gene: TRBD1; J gene: TRBJ2-5; clone size: .; CDR3 protein: CASSLDRDQETQYF; CDR3 DNA: TGTGCCAGCAGCTTGGACAGGGACCAAGAGACCCAGTACTTC
V gene: TRBV5-1; D gene: .; J gene: TRBJ2-5; clone size: .; CDR3 protein: CASSFEQETQYF; CDR3 DNA: TGCGCCAGCAGCTTCGAGCAAGAGACCCAGTACTTC
V gene: TRBV10-3; D gene: TRBD1; J gene: TRBJ1-1; clone size: .; CDR3 protein: CAISPRDRIGTEAFF; CDR3 DNA: TGTGCCATCAGTCCCCGGGACAGAATAGGAACTGAAGCTTTCTTT
V gene: TRBV5-6; D gene: TRBD2; J gene: TRBJ2-3; clone size: once; CDR3 protein: CASSAPGLAKLDTQYF; CDR3 DNA: TGTGCCAGCAGCGCCCCGGGACTAGCGAAGTTAGATACGCAGTATTTT
V gene: TRBV18; D gene: .; J gene: TRBJ1-4; clone size: few; CDR3 protein: CASSHLDSSATNEKLFF; CDR3 DNA: TGTGCCAGCTCACACTTAGACTCGAGTGCAACTAATGAAAAACTGTTTTTT
V gene: TRBV28; D gene: TRBD1; J gene: TRBJ1-5; clone size: .; CDR3 protein: CASSNPGQGNQPQHF; CDR3 DNA: TGTGCCAGCAGTAACCCGGGACAGGGCAATCAGCCCCAGCATTTT
V gene: TRBV9; D gene: .; J gene: TRBJ2-2; clone size: .; CDR3 protein: CASSVFQGDTGELFF; CDR3 DNA: TGTGCCAGCAGCGTGTTTCAGGGAGACACCGGGGAGCTGTTTTTT
V gene: TRBV5-1; D gene: .; J gene: TRBJ2-2; clone size: once; CDR3 protein: CASSDRTENTGELFF; CDR3 DNA: TGCGCCAGCAGCGACAGGACCGAGAACACCGGGGAGCTGTTTTTT
V gene: TRBV6-6; D gene: .; J gene: TRBJ1-1; clone size: .; CDR3 protein: CASSTFSTVNTEAFF; CDR3 DNA: TGTGCCAGCAGTACCTTTTCCACAGTGAACACTGAAGCTTTCTTT